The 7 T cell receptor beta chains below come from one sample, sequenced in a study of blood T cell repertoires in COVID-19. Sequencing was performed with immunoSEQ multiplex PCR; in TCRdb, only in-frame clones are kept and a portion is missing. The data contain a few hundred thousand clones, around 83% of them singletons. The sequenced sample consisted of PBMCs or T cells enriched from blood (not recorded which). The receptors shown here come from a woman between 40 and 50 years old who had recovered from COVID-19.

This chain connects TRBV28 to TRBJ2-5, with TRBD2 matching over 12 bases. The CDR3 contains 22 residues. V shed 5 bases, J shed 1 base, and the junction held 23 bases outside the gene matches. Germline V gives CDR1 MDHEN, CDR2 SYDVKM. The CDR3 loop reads CASSDSLGWGIGLAGTQETQYF. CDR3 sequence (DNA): TGTGCCAGCAGTGACTCCTTGGGTTGGGGCATTGGACTAGCGGGAACCCAAGAGACCCAGTACTTC.

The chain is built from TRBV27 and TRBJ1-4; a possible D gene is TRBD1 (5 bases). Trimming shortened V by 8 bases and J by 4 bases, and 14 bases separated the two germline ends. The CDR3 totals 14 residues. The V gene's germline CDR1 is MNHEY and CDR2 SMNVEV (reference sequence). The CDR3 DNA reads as TGTGCCAGCGGCTCAGGGTTAGGTAATGAAAAACTGTTTTTT. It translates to CASGSGLGNEKLFF.

The CDR3 here is CASSQEQFYGYTF. CDR3 DNA: TGTGCCAGCAGCCAAGAACAGTTCTATGGCTACACCTTC. The chain uses TRBV3-1 (or the pseudogene TRBV3-2) and TRBJ1-2; no clear D gene. The germline CDR1 and CDR2 sequences are LGHDT and YNNKEL (reference sequence). V lost 0 bases, J lost 4 bases, and 6 bases lay in between. The CDR3 consists of 13 residues.

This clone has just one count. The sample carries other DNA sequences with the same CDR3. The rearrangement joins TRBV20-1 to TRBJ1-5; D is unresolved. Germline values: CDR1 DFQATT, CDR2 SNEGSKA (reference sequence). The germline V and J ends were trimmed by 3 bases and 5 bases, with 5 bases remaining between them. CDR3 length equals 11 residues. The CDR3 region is CSASTDQPQHF. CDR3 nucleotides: TGCAGTGCTAGTACAGATCAGCCCCAGCATTTT.

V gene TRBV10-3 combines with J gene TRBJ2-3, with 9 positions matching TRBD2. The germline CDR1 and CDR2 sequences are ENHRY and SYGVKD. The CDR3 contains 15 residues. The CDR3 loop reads CASKSSGSGADTQYF. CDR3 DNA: TGTGCTTCCAAGAGTAGCGGGAGTGGCGCAGATACGCAGTATTTT.

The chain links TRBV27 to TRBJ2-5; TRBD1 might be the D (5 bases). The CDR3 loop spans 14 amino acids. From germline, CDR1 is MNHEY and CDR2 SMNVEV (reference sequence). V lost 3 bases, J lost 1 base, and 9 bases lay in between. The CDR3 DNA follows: TGTGCCAGCAGTTTGTTAGGGGCCCAAGAGACCCAGTACTTC. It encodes CASSLLGAQETQYF.

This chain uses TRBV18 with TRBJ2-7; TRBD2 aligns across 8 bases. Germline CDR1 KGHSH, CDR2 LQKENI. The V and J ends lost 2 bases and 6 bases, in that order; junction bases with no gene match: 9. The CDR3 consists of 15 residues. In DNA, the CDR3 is TGTGCCAGCTCACCAGGACTAGCCGGCCTCCCCGAGCAGTACGTC. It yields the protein CASSPGLAGLPEQYV.